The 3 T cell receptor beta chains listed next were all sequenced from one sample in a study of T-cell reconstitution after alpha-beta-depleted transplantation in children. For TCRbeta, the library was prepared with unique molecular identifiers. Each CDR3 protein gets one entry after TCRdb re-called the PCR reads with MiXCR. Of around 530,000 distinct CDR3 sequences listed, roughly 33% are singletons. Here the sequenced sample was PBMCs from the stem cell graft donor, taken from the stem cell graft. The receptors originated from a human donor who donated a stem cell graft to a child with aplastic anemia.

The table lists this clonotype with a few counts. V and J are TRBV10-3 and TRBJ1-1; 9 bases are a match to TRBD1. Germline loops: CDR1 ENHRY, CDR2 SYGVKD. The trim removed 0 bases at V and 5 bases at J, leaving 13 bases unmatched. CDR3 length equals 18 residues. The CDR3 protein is CAISESGTNRGLRTEAFF. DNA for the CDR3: TGTGCCATCAGTGAGTCCGGAACTAACAGGGGGCTTCGGACTGAAGCTTTCTTT.

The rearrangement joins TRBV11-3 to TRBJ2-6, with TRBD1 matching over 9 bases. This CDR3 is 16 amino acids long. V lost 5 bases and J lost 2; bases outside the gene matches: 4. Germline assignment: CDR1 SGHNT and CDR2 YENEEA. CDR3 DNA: TGTGCCAGCAGCCCGGACAGGGGCCCTGGGGCCAACGTCCTGACTTTC. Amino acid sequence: CASSPDRGPGANVLTF.

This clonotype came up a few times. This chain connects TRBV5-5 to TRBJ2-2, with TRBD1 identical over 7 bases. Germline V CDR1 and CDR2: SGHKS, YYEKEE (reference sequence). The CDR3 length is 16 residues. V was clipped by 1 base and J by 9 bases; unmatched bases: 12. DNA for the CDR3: TGTGCCAGCAGCTTGCGACAGGGCGAAGGCAACAGGGAGCTGTTTTTT. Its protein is CASSLRQGEGNRELFF.